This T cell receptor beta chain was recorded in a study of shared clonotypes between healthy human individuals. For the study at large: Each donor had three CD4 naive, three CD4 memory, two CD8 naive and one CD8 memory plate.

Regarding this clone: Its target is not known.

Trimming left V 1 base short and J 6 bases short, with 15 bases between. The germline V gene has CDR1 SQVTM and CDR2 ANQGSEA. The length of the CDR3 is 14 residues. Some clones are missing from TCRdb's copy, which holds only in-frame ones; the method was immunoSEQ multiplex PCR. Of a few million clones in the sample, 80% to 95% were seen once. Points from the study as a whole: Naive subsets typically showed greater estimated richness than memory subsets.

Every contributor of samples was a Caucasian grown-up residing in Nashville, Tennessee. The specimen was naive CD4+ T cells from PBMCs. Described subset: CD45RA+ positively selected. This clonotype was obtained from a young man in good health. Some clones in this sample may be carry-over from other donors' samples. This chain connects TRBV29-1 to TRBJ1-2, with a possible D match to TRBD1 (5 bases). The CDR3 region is CSVEGGPLRDGYTF. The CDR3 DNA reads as TGCAGCGTTGAAGGGGGCCCCCTTCGGGATGGCTACACCTTC.